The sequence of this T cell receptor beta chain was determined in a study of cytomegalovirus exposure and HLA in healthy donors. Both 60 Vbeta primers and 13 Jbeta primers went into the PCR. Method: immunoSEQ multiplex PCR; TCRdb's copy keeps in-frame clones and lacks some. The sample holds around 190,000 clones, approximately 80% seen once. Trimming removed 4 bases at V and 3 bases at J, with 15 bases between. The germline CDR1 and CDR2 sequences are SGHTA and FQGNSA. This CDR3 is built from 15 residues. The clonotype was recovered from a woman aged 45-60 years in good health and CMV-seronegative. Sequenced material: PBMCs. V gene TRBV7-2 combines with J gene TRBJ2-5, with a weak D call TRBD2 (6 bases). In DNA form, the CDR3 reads TGTGCCAGCAGCTCATCGGGGACGGGGGAAGAGACCCAGTACTTC. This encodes CASSSSGTGEETQYF.